What follows describes a single T cell receptor beta chain. Only in-frame clones appear in the TCRdb table, and some are missing; sequencing was by immunoSEQ multiplex PCR. The sample lists approximately 2,000,000 clones; 92% were seen once. This sample is drawn from a study of shared clonotypes between healthy human individuals. The CDR3 has 14 residues. From germline, CDR1 is SQVTM and CDR2 ANQGSEA. After removal of 5 bases from V and 2 bases from J, the junction contained 4 bases not matched to a gene. The gene calls are TRBV29-1 and TRBJ2-1; TRBD2 matches 9 bases. The TCR sequence derives from a man between 18 and 29 years old in good health. Some clones in this sample may be carry-over from other donors' samples. The sample consisted of naive CD4+ T cells from PBMCs. Subset denoted: CD45RA+ positively selected. The CDR3 reads CSVSSGVPYNEQFF. The CDR3 bases are TGCAGCGTTTCTAGCGGGGTACCCTACAATGAGCAGTTCTTC.